This T cell receptor beta chain was captured by sequencing in a study of T cell repertoires in cytomegalovirus infection. General observations from the study: Dominating the ex vivo response were HLA-C-restricted CMV-specific TCR beta clonotypes.

TCRdb itself ran the reads through MiXCR, one entry per CDR3 protein. This sample yields more than 500,000 distinct CDR3 sequences, of which 16% are seen a single time; 20% to 30% belongs to the top ten. This clonotype has only a few counts. Its antigen is still unknown. In germline, CDR1 is LNHDA, CDR2 SQIVND (reference sequence). V was clipped by 5 bases and J by 1 base, with 14 bases between them. The CDR3 runs 15 residues. This receptor was identified in a human donor in good health (CMV status not recorded). Some clones in this sample may be carry-over from other donors' samples. Sequencing input: CD8+ T cells from PBMCs. The rearrangement links TRBV19 to TRBJ1-1, with D unclear. The CDR3 DNA reads as TGTGCCAGTAGTTCCCAATGGGGTGCGAACACTGAAGCTTTCTTT. This encodes CASSSQWGANTEAFF.